These 32 T cell receptor beta chains originate from one sample sequenced in a study of tumor and adjacent non-tumor tissue in lung cancer. Three rounds of nested PCR, following a modified ARM-PCR protocol, produced the TCRbeta library. TCRdb recomputed calls from the multiplex PCR reads with MiXCR, one row per CDR3 protein. The sample yields about 70,000 distinct CDR3 sequences, roughly 72% seen once. RNA was extracted from bulk tissue without any cell sorting. The material sequenced was lung tumor tissue. Receptors were obtained from a man in his sixties with non-small cell lung cancer.

The gene calls are TRBV20-1 and TRBJ2-1, with D unresolved. The CDR3 is made up of 11 amino acids. The germline V gene has CDR1 DFQATT and CDR2 SNEGSKA (reference sequence). Trimming removed 7 bases at V and 12 bases at J, with 16 bases between. Here the CDR3 reads CSVRDGYMQFF. The CDR3 DNA sequence: TGCAGTGTTAGGGATGGGTACATGCAGTTCTTC.

At least ten counts were recorded for this clonotype. The J gene is TRBJ1-5, the V gene TRBV5-4; D gene ambiguous. Germline V gives CDR1 SGHNT, CDR2 YYREEE (reference sequence). This CDR3 is built from 13 residues. Trimming left V 4 bases short and J 1 base short, with 6 bases between. In nucleotides, the CDR3 is TGTGCCAGCAGCCTAGACAGCAATCAGCCCCAGCATTTT. Its protein is CASSLDSNQPQHF.

There are many counts of this clonotype. V is TRBV20-1 and J is TRBJ2-1; 13 bases agree with TRBD2. With 5 bases clipped from V and 6 bases from J, the junction kept 4 bases outside the gene matches. This CDR3 region has 14 residues. Germline lookup yields CDR1 DFQATT and CDR2 SNEGSKA (reference sequence). The DNA for the CDR3 is TGCAGTGCTTTACTAGCGGGAGGGGGCAATGAGCAGTTCTTC. Its translation: CSALLAGGGNEQFF.

At least ten counts were recorded for this clonotype. The CDR3 DNA reads as TGTGCCAGCGGACCGACCCAGGGCGAAGGCTACGAGCAGTACTTC. Translation gives CASGPTQGEGYEQYF. V is TRBV5-6 and J is TRBJ2-7; D is possibly TRBD1 (5 bases). The CDR3 totals 15 residues. Per the germline V gene, CDR1 is SGHDT and CDR2 is YYEEEE. Trimming removed 7 bases at V and 3 bases at J, with 20 bases between.

As concerns this clonotype: One end of the junction fails to match germline, which may point to a read error. The rearrangement links TRBV6-6 to TRBJ2-7, with D possibly TRBD1 on 5 matching bases. The CDR3 totals 14 residues. The germline gives CDR1 MNHNY, CDR2 SVGAGI (reference sequence). The CDR3 nucleotides read TGTGCCAGCAGTTACGAAGGGGTTAGGATCGAGCAGCATTTC. It is translated as CASSYEGVRIEQHF.

Of note for this clonotype: A much larger clone sits a single nucleotide away, making a read error possible. The chain has TRBV7-8 and TRBJ2-2, with D maybe TRBD2 (5 bases). This CDR3 spans 13 amino acids. Germline V gives CDR1 SGHVS, CDR2 FQNEAQ. The CDR3 protein is CTSSIPGTGELFF. CDR3 DNA sequence: TGTACCAGCAGCATACCGGGAACCGGGGAGCTGTTTTTT.

This clonotype was seen repeatedly, ten times or more. The V gene is TRBV20-1, the J gene TRBJ1-6; TRBD1 matches 8 bases. The trim removed 3 bases at V and 9 bases at J, leaving 10 bases unmatched. This CDR3 contains 15 residues. Germline V lookup: CDR1 DFQATT, CDR2 SNEGSKA (reference sequence). DNA for the CDR3: TGCAGTGCTAGCCCGACAGGGGTTGGTGGTTCACCCCTCCACTTT. As protein: CSASPTGVGGSPLHF.

Regarding this clonotype: Possible read error: a much larger clone is one base away. CDR3 region: CASSAHVGISVAFF. CDR3 coding DNA: TGTGCCAGCAGCGCCCATGTGGGTATTTCTGTAGCTTTCTTT. The V call is TRBV7-9, the J call TRBJ1-1; the D is unclear. The CDR3 contains 14 residues. The V and J ends lost 5 bases and 10 bases respectively, with 20 bases between them. From germline, CDR1 is SEHNR and CDR2 FQNEAQ (reference sequence).

Regarding this clonotype: Mismatch with germline at one junction end may stem from a read error. The chain employs TRBV20-1 and TRBJ2-7; weak D call: TRBD1 (5 bases). The CDR3 loop spans 13 amino acids. Germline V gene lookup returns CDR1 DFQATT and CDR2 SNEGSKA (reference sequence). CDR3: CSARDIQAYDQYF. The DNA for the CDR3 is TGTAGTGCCAGAGACATACAGGCCTACGACCAGTACTTC.

This chain uses TRBV29-1 with TRBJ2-3, with TRBD2 matching over 14 bases. V lost 4 bases, J lost 11 bases, and 8 bases stayed unmatched. Germline CDR1 and CDR2: SQVTM and ANQGSEA. This CDR3 contains 14 residues. The CDR3 DNA sequence: TGCAGCGTTGCGACTAGCGGGAGGGCCAACATGCAGTATTTT. As protein: CSVATSGRANMQYF.

Concerning this clonotype: The CDR3 ends on some other residue instead of the conserved phenylalanine or tryptophan, so this is likely a read error. The rearrangement links TRBV6-1 to TRBJ1-3, with D perhaps matching TRBD1 (6 bases). Germline V gives CDR1 MNHNS, CDR2 SASEGT. The CDR3 consists of 13 residues. The CDR3 is CPSKQGSGNTIYS. The CDR3 DNA follows: TGTCCCAGCAAACAGGGTTCTGGAAACACCATATATTCT.

The chain joins TRBV28 to TRBJ2-3, with TRBD2 identical over 8 bases. Looked up from germline, CDR1 is MDHEN and CDR2 is SYDVKM. This CDR3 region has 15 residues. Trimming cost V 5 bases and J 2 bases; bases outside gene matches: 6. CDR3 in amino acids: CASSTSGRYTDTQYF. In DNA, the CDR3 is TGTGCCAGCAGTACTAGCGGACGTTACACAGATACGCAGTATTTT.

A word on this clonotype: Mismatch with germline at one junction end may stem from a read error. The chain combines TRBV20-1 with TRBJ2-6; D assignment may be TRBD1 or TRBD2 (5 bases each). The CDR3 length is 16 residues. Per germline, CDR1 DFQATT and CDR2 SNEGSKA (reference sequence). The CDR3 DNA reads TGCAGTATTAGAGATCGAGGGAGCTCTGGGGCCAACATCCTGACTTTC. Its translation: CSIRDRGSSGANILTF.

Of note for this clonotype: The CDR3 does not end in the conserved phenylalanine or tryptophan, so this is likely a read error. J is TRBJ2-5 and V is TRBV5-1; D is ambiguous. The CDR3 is 13 residues long. V was pared by 3 bases and J by 5 bases, with 11 bases between. CDR1 and CDR2 (germline): SGHRS, YFSETQ. In nucleotides, the CDR3 is TGCGCCAGCAGCTCGGTCTTCGGGGAGACCCAGTACTTG. This codes for CASSSVFGETQYL.

A note on this clonotype: Given the absence of the conserved phenylalanine or tryptophan at the CDR3 end, a read error is likely. The chain couples TRBV6-1 to TRBJ2-7, with D possibly being TRBD1 or TRBD2 (5 bases each). CDR1 MNHNS and CDR2 SASEGT come from the germline V gene. The CDR3 is 13 residues long. V was clipped by 8 bases and J by 7 bases, with 18 bases between them. The CDR3 DNA is TGTGCCAGCGCCGGGACCAACCTTAATGAGCAGTACTTG. It specifies CASAGTNLNEQYL.

This clonotype has just a few counts. A clone one base away is much larger, so this may be a read error. V is TRBV5-4 and J is TRBJ2-1; perhaps TRBD2 as D (6 bases). CDR3 length: 15 amino acids. Germline CDR1 and CDR2: SGHNT and YYREEE (reference sequence). The CDR3 protein is CASSGGTFSYTEQFF. In nucleotides, the CDR3 is TGTGCCAGCAGCGGCGGGACCTTCTCATACACTGAGCAGTTCTTC.

On this clonotype itself: With a much larger clone just one base away, this may be a read error. The chain combines TRBV5-1 with TRBJ2-3, with D perhaps TRBD1 (5 bases). The CDR3 contains 13 residues. Germline V CDR1 and CDR2: SGHRS, YFSETQ. Trimming left V 1 base short and J 4 bases short, with 7 bases between. The CDR3 sequence: CASSLTGSDTQYF. DNA of the CDR3: TGCGCCAGCAGCTTGACAGGCTCAGATACGCAGTATTTT.

This chain connects TRBV29-1 to TRBJ2-7; 9 bases match TRBD1. J was trimmed by 5 bases and V by 8 bases; bases with no gene match: 13. The germline CDR1 and CDR2 sequences are SQVTM and ANQGSEA. The CDR3 totals 14 residues. DNA for the CDR3: TGCAGCCTCAGAGCCGGGACAGGGCGCGACGAGCAGTACTTC. This encodes CSLRAGTGRDEQYF.

A note on this clonotype: The junction shows a germline mismatch at one end, possibly a read error. This chain joins TRBV7-9 and TRBJ2-3; D remains unclear. This CDR3 is built from 12 residues. Per germline, CDR1 SEHNR and CDR2 FQNEAQ (reference sequence). The CDR3 spells CTSSWDTDTQYF. CDR3 DNA sequence: TGTACCAGCAGTTGGGACACAGATACGCAGTATTTT.

V gene TRBV20-1 combines with J gene TRBJ1-1; the D gene is possibly TRBD1 (5 bases). This CDR3 has 13 residues. Germline CDR1 DFQATT, CDR2 SNEGSKA (reference sequence). Deletions cut 7 bases from V and 4 bases from J, with 16 bases between. The CDR3 DNA is TGCAGTGTTAGTCGGGGGGGAGGCACTGAAGCTTTCTTT. This encodes CSVSRGGGTEAFF.

Note on this clonotype: With a much larger clone just one base away, this may be a read error. This chain connects TRBV7-6 to TRBJ2-1, with 9 bases identical to TRBD2. Germline V gene lookup returns CDR1 SGHVS and CDR2 FNYEAQ. This CDR3 is 17 amino acids long. CDR3 region: CTSSSSGTSSSYNEQFF. As DNA, the CDR3 is TGTACCAGCAGCTCATCCGGGACTAGCAGCTCCTACAATGAGCAGTTCTTC.

As to this clonotype: Mismatch with germline at one junction end may stem from a read error. This chain joins TRBV20-1 and TRBJ2-3; D gene unclear. Germline CDR1 reads DFQATT; CDR2 reads SNEGSKA (reference sequence). This CDR3 is built from 11 residues. CDR3 in DNA: TGCAATGTTCTTAACACAGATACACAGTATTTT. Translation: CNVLNTDTQYF.

About this clonotype itself: The CDR3 carries no conserved terminal phenylalanine or tryptophan, so it likely arises from a read error. V usage is TRBV12-3 or TRBV12-4 and J usage is TRBJ2-1; 7 nucleotides line up with TRBD2. The length of the CDR3 is 15 residues. In nucleotides, the CDR3 is TGTGCAATCAGTTTCCCTCAGCGGGACCACAATGAGCAGTTCTCC. It codes for CAISFPQRDHNEQFS.

This clonotype was detected only once. V is TRBV20-1 and J is TRBJ2-1; TRBD2 agrees at 12 bases. Per germline, CDR1 DFQATT and CDR2 SNEGSKA (reference sequence). V was pared by 1 base and J by 9 bases, with 13 bases of the junction left unmatched. CDR3 length: 17 residues. The CDR3 coding sequence is TGCAGTGCTAGAGGCCAGCTAGCGGGAGGGCCCGGACTTGAGCAGTTCTTC. It encodes CSARGQLAGGPGLEQFF.

The table lists this clonotype with a few counts. The chain employs TRBV7-8 and TRBJ1-3; D gene unclear. This CDR3 comprises 14 residues. V gave up 5 bases and J gave up 4 bases, with 12 bases separating them. Germline CDR1 is SGHVS and CDR2 is FQNEAQ. Here the CDR3 reads CASSNPAPGNTIYF. The CDR3 nucleotides are TGTGCCAGCAGCAACCCGGCGCCAGGAAACACCATATATTTT. Complete variable domain (other parts from reference TRBV7-8 and TRBJ1-3): GAGVSQSPRYKVAKRGQDVALRCDPISGHVSLFWYQQALGQGPEFLTYFQNEAQLDKSGLPSDRFFAERPEGSVSTLKIQRTQQEDSAVYLCASSNPAPGNTIYFGEGSWLTVV.

A single count supports this clonotype. At one end, the junction sequence differs from germline, possibly due to a read error. The chain couples TRBV6-2 or TRBV6-3 to TRBJ2-1; D tentatively reads TRBD1 or TRBD2 (5 bases each). Germline V CDR1 and CDR2: MNHEY, SVGEGT. There are 13 residues in the CDR3. As DNA, the CDR3 is TGTGCCAGCAGTTACCCCCCGAGGGGTGAGAAGTTGTTC. Protein sequence: CASSYPPRGEKLF.

This clonotype is categorized as medium-sized. This rearrangement joins TRBV11-1 to TRBJ2-2; 8 bases map to TRBD1. Germline trimming cut 1 base from V and 3 bases from J; bases unmatched to any gene: 7. The CDR3 is 17 amino acids. Germline V gene lookup returns CDR1 SGHAT and CDR2 FQDESV (reference sequence). The CDR3 bases are TGTGCCAGCAGCTTAGAAAGGACAGGGCCCCACACCGGGGAGCTGTTTTTT. This gives the protein CASSLERTGPHTGELFF.

This clonotype occurred many times. The chain has TRBV14 and TRBJ2-2; 8 bases match TRBD2. Looked up from germline, CDR1 is SGHDN and CDR2 is FVKESK. V dropped 6 bases and J dropped 6; count of bases not matched to a gene: 6. CDR3 length: 14 amino acids. CDR3 DNA sequence: TGTGCCAGCAGGTCCAGCGGGAGACCCGGGGAGCTGTTTTTT. It yields the protein CASRSSGRPGELFF.

Details on this clonotype: At one end, the junction sequence differs from germline, possibly due to a read error. The J gene is TRBJ1-3, the V gene TRBV6-6; 7 nucleotides align to TRBD1. The V gene's germline CDR1 is MNHNY and CDR2 SVGAGI (reference sequence). The CDR3 consists of 15 residues. The CDR3 region is CTSSYRNRGRNTIYF. Here the CDR3 DNA reads TGTACCAGCAGTTACCGGAACAGGGGAAGAAACACCATATATTTT.

This clonotype was seen only once. The junction departs from germline at one end; a sequencing error may be responsible. This rearrangement joins TRBV29-1 to TRBJ2-7, with a tentative D call TRBD2 (6 bases). The CDR3 runs to 13 residues. CDR1 is SQVTM, CDR2 ANQGSEA, per germline. CDR3 region: CSVVRDCSYEHYF. Here the CDR3 DNA reads TGCAGTGTTGTGCGGGATTGCTCCTACGAGCACTACTTC.

With respect to this clonotype: Mismatch with germline at one junction end may stem from a read error. The J gene is TRBJ1-1, the V gene TRBV7-8; TRBD1 might be the D (5 bases). The CDR3 runs 16 residues. The V gene's germline CDR1 is SGHVS and CDR2 FQNEAQ. The CDR3 coding sequence is TGTGCCAGCAAGATTATTGGGCTGGGGCAGAACAATGAAGCTTTCTTT. Translated, it gives CASKIIGLGQNNEAFF. Filled out from reference TRBV7-8 and TRBJ1-1, the complete variable domain reads GAGVSQSPRYKVAKRGQDVALRCDPISGHVSLFWYQQALGQGPEFLTYFQNEAQLDKSGLPSDRFFAERPEGSVSTLKIQRTQQEDSAVYLCASKIIGLGQNNEAFFGQGTRLTVV.

This clonotype was counted only a few times. This may arise from a read error, as a much more abundant clone is one base away. The V and J genes are TRBV5-4 and TRBJ2-7; D may match TRBD1 or TRBD2 (5 bases each). The germline V gene has CDR1 SGHNT and CDR2 YYREEE (reference sequence). The CDR3 runs to 14 residues. The CDR3 DNA reads TGTGTCAGCAGCTTGTCGAGGGGATCCTACGAGCAGTACTTC. It is translated as CVSSLSRGSYEQYF.